A single sample is the source of the 18 T cell receptor beta chains below, sequenced in a study of cytomegalovirus exposure and HLA in healthy donors. 60 Vbeta and 13 Jbeta primers were used in PCR. TCRdb's table, derived via immunoSEQ multiplex PCR, lists solely in-frame clones and lacks some. The data show 240,000 or so clones, about 81% seen once. Input material: PBMCs. The receptors come from a woman between 40 and 55 years old in good health and CMV-seropositive.

This chain uses TRBV6-5 with TRBJ2-2, with D tentatively TRBD2 (7 bases). The CDR3 totals 14 residues. Germline V gene sequence: CDR1 MNHEY, CDR2 SVGAGI. V lost 6 bases and J lost 1, with 9 bases in between. The CDR3 reads CASRRGGNTGELFF. In nucleotides, the CDR3 is TGTGCCAGCAGAAGGGGGGGGAACACCGGGGAGCTGTTTTTT.

V and J are TRBV29-1 and TRBJ2-7, with TRBD1 identical over 9 bases. V shed 6 bases, J shed 3 bases, and the junction held 3 bases outside the gene matches. Per germline, CDR1 SQVTM and CDR2 ANQGSEA. The CDR3 spans 12 residues. The CDR3 spells CSVGGQGYEQYF. DNA for the CDR3: TGCAGCGTGGGGGGACAGGGCTACGAGCAGTACTTC.

This chain joins TRBV19 and TRBJ2-2; 7 bases agree with TRBD1. Trimming took 11 bases from V and 6 from J; bases not matched to a gene: 9. The CDR3 is made up of 13 amino acids. Germline CDR1 is LNHDA and CDR2 is SQIVND (reference sequence). The CDR3 DNA reads TGTGCCCAAACAGGGGAGAGGCCCGGGGAGCTGTTTTTT. Translated, it gives CAQTGERPGELFF.

This clone was observed a few times. The rearrangement joins TRBV2 to TRBJ2-5; 7 bases fit TRBD1. The CDR3 extends over 15 amino acids. V shed 6 bases, J shed 2 bases, and the junction held 9 bases outside the gene matches. Germline CDR1 reads SNHLY; CDR2 reads FYNNEI. The CDR3 spells CASRKYRGPQETQYF. In DNA, the CDR3 is TGTGCCAGCAGGAAGTACAGGGGCCCACAAGAGACCCAGTACTTC.

This chain links TRBV4-1 with TRBJ2-3; tentative D call: TRBD1 (6 bases). V dropped 5 bases and J dropped 1 base, with 16 bases sitting between them. This CDR3 is 16 amino acids long. Per germline, CDR1 MGHRA and CDR2 YSYEKL. DNA of the CDR3: TGCGCCAGCAGCTTTCAGGACAGTGAGGGCACAGATACGCAGTATTTT. Its protein is CASSFQDSEGTDTQYF.

This chain's CDR3 is CAWSVELNQPQHF. As DNA, the CDR3 is TGTGCCTGGAGTGTAGAGTTAAATCAGCCCCAGCATTTT. The chain employs TRBV30 and TRBJ1-5; D gene ambiguous. This CDR3 region has 13 residues. The V end lost 0 bases, the J end lost 4 bases, and 7 bases lay between the germline ends. The V gene's germline CDR1 is GTSNPN and CDR2 SVGIG (reference sequence).

The table lists this clone with a count of one. The V call is TRBV7-2, the J call TRBJ2-7; maybe TRBD1 (5 bases). Germline V gene data show CDR1 as SGHTA and CDR2 as FQGNSA. CDR3 length: 15 residues. Trimming pared 1 base from V and 2 bases from J, leaving 12 bases between. CDR3 coding DNA: TGTGCCAGCAGCTTAGGTACCAGGGATACCTACGAGCAGTACTTC. Translation: CASSLGTRDTYEQYF.

The chain carries TRBV11-3 and TRBJ2-1; 12 bases fit TRBD2. Germline V gene data show CDR1 as SGHNT and CDR2 as YENEEA. The CDR3 loop spans 15 amino acids. Losses at the gene ends were 8 bases for V and 4 bases for J; bases not matched to a gene: 6. The CDR3 sequence: CASGLAGGHYNEQFF. The CDR3 coding sequence is TGTGCCAGCGGGCTAGCGGGAGGGCATTACAATGAGCAGTTCTTC.

The chain links TRBV5-6 to TRBJ2-1; 9 nucleotides line up with TRBD2. Trimming at V came to 1 base and at J to 4 bases, leaving 3 bases not matched to a gene. CDR3 length equals 15 residues. The germline V gene has CDR1 SGHDT and CDR2 YYEEEE. The CDR3 sequence is CASSLPGLAYNEQFF. The CDR3 DNA sequence: TGTGCCAGCAGCTTGCCGGGACTAGCATACAATGAGCAGTTCTTC.

The CDR3 nucleotides are TGTGCCAGCAGCTTTAAAGGACAGGGACCGAACACCGGGGAGCTGTTTTTT. Encoded protein: CASSFKGQGPNTGELFF. The gene calls are TRBV7-9 and TRBJ2-2; 8 bases fit TRBD1. CDR3 length equals 17 residues. The V gene's germline CDR1 is SEHNR and CDR2 FQNEAQ (reference sequence). Unmatched junction bases numbered 6, after V lost 3 bases and J lost 0 bases.

The gene calls are TRBV6-6 and TRBJ1-1; the D is unclear. This CDR3 spans 15 amino acids. The ends were cut back, 0 bases at V and 2 bases at J, with 10 bases in the middle. Germline V CDR1 and CDR2: MNHNY, SVGAGI (reference sequence). The CDR3 region has the DNA TGTGCCAGCAGTTACTCTACTCCACTCAACACTGAAGCTTTCTTT. It translates to CASSYSTPLNTEAFF.

The chain combines TRBV12-5 with TRBJ2-3; TRBD1 agrees at 8 bases. CDR1 is LGHNT, CDR2 FRNRAP, per germline. CDR3 length equals 18 residues. The J segment lost 0 bases and the V segment lost 5 bases, leaving 13 bases of the junction unmatched. The CDR3 loop is CASGRTSIRGPSTDTQYF. The CDR3 DNA sequence: TGTGCTAGTGGTAGGACCTCAATCAGGGGGCCTAGCACAGATACGCAGTATTTT.

The V gene is TRBV5-1, the J gene TRBJ1-2; D is unclear. Germline V gene data show CDR1 as SGHRS and CDR2 as YFSETQ. V lost 4 bases and J 2 bases, leaving 18 bases between the germline ends. The CDR3 extends over 16 amino acids. CDR3 amino acids: CASSPQIGDINYGYTF. DNA of the CDR3: TGCGCCAGCAGCCCACAAATCGGAGATATCAACTATGGCTACACCTTC.

The gene calls are TRBV30 and TRBJ1-1; 7 bases are shared with TRBD1. The V and J ends lost 1 base and 3 bases, in that order; junction bases with no gene match: 8. The CDR3 covers 15 residues. CDR1 is GTSNPN, CDR2 SVGIG, per germline (reference sequence). This CDR3 is CAWSATTGFDTEAFF. DNA of the CDR3: TGTGCCTGGAGTGCAACGACAGGGTTCGACACTGAAGCTTTCTTT.

This clone was found once. The V call is TRBV11-2, the J call TRBJ1-1; D is unclear. V lost 5 bases to trimming and J lost 9 bases, with 16 bases between them. Looked up from germline, CDR1 is SGHAT and CDR2 is FQNNGV. There are 13 residues in the CDR3. The CDR3 DNA reads as TGTGCCAGCAGCGTCGAGAAGCGGGAAAAAGCTTTCTTT. It translates to CASSVEKREKAFF.

The chain recombines TRBV6-5 with TRBJ2-7; D perhaps matches TRBD2 (5 bases). V was clipped by 4 bases and J by 2 bases, with 12 bases between them. From germline, CDR1 is MNHEY and CDR2 SVGAGI. CDR3 size: 14 residues. CDR3 coding DNA: TGTGCCAGCAGTTCCCCACTAGGCACCTACGAGCAGTACTTC. This codes for CASSSPLGTYEQYF.

The J gene is TRBJ1-2, the V gene TRBV21-1; the tabulated D call, TRBD1, remains unverified against the DNA. TRBV21-1 is labeled a pseudogene. This CDR3 is built from 12 residues. In DNA, the CDR3 is TGTGCCAGCAGCGGAGGGGGCGGTGGCTACACCTTC. It encodes CASSGGGGGYTF.

This chain joins TRBV30 and TRBJ1-1; D not resolved. V gave up 4 bases and J gave up 1 base, with 10 bases separating them. CDR1 GTSNPN and CDR2 SVGIG come from the germline V gene (reference sequence). This CDR3 is 13 amino acids long. The DNA of the CDR3 is TGTGCCTGGAACCGACACTCGAACACTGAAGCTTTCTTT. It yields the protein CAWNRHSNTEAFF.